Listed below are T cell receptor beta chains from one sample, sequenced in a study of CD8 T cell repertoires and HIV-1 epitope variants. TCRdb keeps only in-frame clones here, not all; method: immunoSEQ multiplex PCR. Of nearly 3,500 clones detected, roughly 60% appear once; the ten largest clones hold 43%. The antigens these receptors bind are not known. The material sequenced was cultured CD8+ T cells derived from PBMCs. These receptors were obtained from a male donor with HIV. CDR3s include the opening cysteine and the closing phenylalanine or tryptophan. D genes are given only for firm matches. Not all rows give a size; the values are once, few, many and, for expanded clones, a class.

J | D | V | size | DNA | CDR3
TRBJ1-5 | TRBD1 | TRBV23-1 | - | TGCGCCAGCAGTCAAGTAAATCTTACAGGGGGTAATCAGCCCCAGCATTTT | CASSQVNLTGGNQPQHF
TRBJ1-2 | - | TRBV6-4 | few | TGTGCCAGCAGTGTCGAGCCGGGACAAAGCTATGGCTACACCTTC | CASSVEPGQSYGYTF
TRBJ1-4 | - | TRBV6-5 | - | TGTGCCAGCAGTTACTCGATAGGGGTCGGAAATGAAAAACTGTTTTTT | CASSYSIGVGNEKLFF
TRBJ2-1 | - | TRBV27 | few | TGTGCCAGCAGTTTACTGGAGAACCCCTACAATGAGCAGTTCTTC | CASSLLENPYNEQFF
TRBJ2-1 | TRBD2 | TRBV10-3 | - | TGTGCCATCAGTGAGCCCTTAGCGGGACCCTACAATGAGCAGTTCTTC | CAISEPLAGPYNEQFF
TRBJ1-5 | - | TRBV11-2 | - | TGTGCCAGCAGCCCCGACCCACTGGTCCGGCCCCAGCATTTT | CASSPDPLVRPQHF
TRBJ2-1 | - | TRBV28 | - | TGTGCCAGCAGTTATCGGGACTTGGGATTAAATGAGCAGTTCTTC | CASSYRDLGLNEQFF
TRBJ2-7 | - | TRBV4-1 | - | TGCGCCAGCAGCCAAGGGGTGACTTCTTCCTACGAGCAGTACTTC | CASSQGVTSSYEQYF
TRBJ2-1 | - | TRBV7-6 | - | TGTGCCAGCAGCCCTGAGGGCCCCTACAATGAGCAGTTCTTC | CASSPEGPYNEQFF
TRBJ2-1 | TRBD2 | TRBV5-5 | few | TGTGCCAGCAGCCCCTGGACTAGCCCCAATGAGCAGTTCTTC | CASSPWTSPNEQFF
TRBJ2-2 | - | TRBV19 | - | TGTGCCAGTAGTATAGGTGGGTCGAACACCGGGGAGCTGTTTTTT | CASSIGGSNTGELFF
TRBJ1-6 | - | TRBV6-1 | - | TGTGCCAGCAGTGAGTTTAAGGGGGACCTCCACTTT | CASSEFKGDLHF
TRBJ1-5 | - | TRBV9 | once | TGTGCCAGCAGCCCTACTCAGGGAGAGCCCCAGCATTTT | CASSPTQGEPQHF
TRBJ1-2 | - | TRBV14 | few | TGTGCCAGCAGCCAAGATCTTGGTCCCCCGGATGGCTACACCTTC | CASSQDLGPPDGYTF
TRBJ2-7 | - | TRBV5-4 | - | TGTGCCAGCAGCTTCGGACAGTCTGGCGAGCAGTACTTC | CASSFGQSGEQYF
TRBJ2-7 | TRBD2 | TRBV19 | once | TGTGCCAGTAGTAGGACTAGCACAGACTACGAGCAGTACTTC | CASSRTSTDYEQYF
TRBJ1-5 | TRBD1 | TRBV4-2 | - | TGTGCCAGCAGCCGCCTACAGGGGGATCTCAATCAGCCCCAGCATTTT | CASSRLQGDLNQPQHF
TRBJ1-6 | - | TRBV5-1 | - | TGCGCCAGCAGCTTGGATGGCCCGGGTAAACCCAATTCACCCCTCCACTTT | CASSLDGPGKPNSPLHF
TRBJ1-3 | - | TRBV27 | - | TGTGCCAGCAGTTTCCAGGGATCCTCTGGAAACACCATATATTTT | CASSFQGSSGNTIYF
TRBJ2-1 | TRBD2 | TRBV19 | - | TGTGCCAGTAGGTGGCGGGGGGACGTGAGCTCCTACAATGAGCAGTTCTTC | CASRWRGDVSSYNEQFF
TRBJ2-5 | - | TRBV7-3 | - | TGTGCCAGCAGCGAAAATGGGGGGCTCGGGGAGACCCAGTACTTC | CASSENGGLGETQYF
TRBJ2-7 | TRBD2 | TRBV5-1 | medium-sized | TGCGCCAGCAGCTTATACAGCGGGACCACAAGCTCCTACGAGCAGTACTTC | CASSLYSGTTSSYEQYF
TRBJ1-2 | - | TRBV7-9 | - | TGTGCCAGCAGCTACAGTGGGGCATCTAACTATGGCTACACCTTC | CASSYSGASNYGYTF
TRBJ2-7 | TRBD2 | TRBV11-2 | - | TGTGCCAGCAGCCCCCCCGGGCGGGAGGGTTACGAGCAGTACTTC | CASSPPGREGYEQYF
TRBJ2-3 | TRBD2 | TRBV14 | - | TGTGCCAGCAGCCACCTAGCGGGAGCCCCAGATACGCAGTATTTT | CASSHLAGAPDTQYF
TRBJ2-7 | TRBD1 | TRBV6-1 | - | TGTGCCAGCAGTCCTACCGGGACAGCTACCTACGAGCAGTACTTC | CASSPTGTATYEQYF
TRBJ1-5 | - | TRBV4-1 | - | TGCGCCAGCAGCCAGAATATCAATCAGCCCCAGCATTTT | CASSQNINQPQHF
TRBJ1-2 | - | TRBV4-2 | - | TGTGCCAGCAGCCAAGATCAGGGCACTTATGGCTACACCTTC | CASSQDQGTYGYTF
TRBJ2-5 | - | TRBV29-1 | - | TGCAGCGTTGAAGATCTTATAGAGACCCAGTACTTC | CSVEDLIETQYF
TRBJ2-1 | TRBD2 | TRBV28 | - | TGTGCCAGCAGTTACCTAGCGGGGGGTACCTACAATGAGCAGTTCTTC | CASSYLAGGTYNEQFF
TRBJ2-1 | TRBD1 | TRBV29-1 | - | TGCAGCGTTGACCACTGGGACAGGTACAATGAGCAGTTCTTC | CSVDHWDRYNEQFF
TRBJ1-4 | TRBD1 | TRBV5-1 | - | TGCGCCAGCAGCACCCCAGGGACAGCTAATGAAAAACTGTTTTTT | CASSTPGTANEKLFF
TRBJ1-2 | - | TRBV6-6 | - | TGTGCCAGCACCCGGGCGGCACGAGTGGGATTTAGCGGCTACACCTTC | CASTRAARVGFSGYTF
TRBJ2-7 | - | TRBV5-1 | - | TGCGCCAGCAGCTTGGAGGACAGTTCCTACGAGCAGTACTTC | CASSLEDSSYEQYF
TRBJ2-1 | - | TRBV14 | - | TGTGCCAGCAGCCAAGATCGGAAGCCCTACAATGAGCAGTTCTTC | CASSQDRKPYNEQFF
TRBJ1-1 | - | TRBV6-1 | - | TGTGCCAGCAGTGAAAGGGCCGGATACACTGAAGCTTTCTTT | CASSERAGYTEAFF
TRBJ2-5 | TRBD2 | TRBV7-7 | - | TGTGCTAGCAGCTCCTACTCCGGACTAGCGGGAGCTTTCAATAAAGAGACCCAGTACTTC | CASSSYSGLAGAFNKETQYF
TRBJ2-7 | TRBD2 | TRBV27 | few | TGTGCCAGCACCTATAGCGGGGGGGCCGAGCAGTACTTC | CASTYSGGAEQYF
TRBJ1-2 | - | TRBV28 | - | TGTGCCAGCACCCCAGGTTTTGAAGTAGCCTATGGCTACACCTTC | CASTPGFEVAYGYTF
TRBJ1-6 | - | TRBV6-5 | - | TGTGCCAGCAGTTTACAGGGCCCCTCCTATAATTCACCCCTCCACTTT | CASSLQGPSYNSPLHF
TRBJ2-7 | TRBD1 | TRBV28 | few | TGTGCCAGCAGTTTACTTGACAGGGCGGGCGAGCAGTACTTC | CASSLLDRAGEQYF
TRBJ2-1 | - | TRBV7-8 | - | TGTGCCAGCAGCCGGTGGGACACCCCCAATGAGCAGTTCTTC | CASSRWDTPNEQFF
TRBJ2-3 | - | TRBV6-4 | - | TGTGCCAGCAGTGGGGAGAGGGCCGGGACAGATACGCAGTATTTT | CASSGERAGTDTQYF
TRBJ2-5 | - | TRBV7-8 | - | TGTGCCAGCAGCTTAGGAAGGCCCCAAGAGACCCAGTACTTC | CASSLGRPQETQYF
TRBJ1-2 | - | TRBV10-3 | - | TGTGCCATCAGTGAGTCCGGGGGGATTGGGGAAGGCTACACCTTC | CAISESGGIGEGYTF
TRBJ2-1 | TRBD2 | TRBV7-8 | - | TGTGCCAGCAGCTTAAGCGGGGACTACAATGAGCAGTTCTTC | CASSLSGDYNEQFF
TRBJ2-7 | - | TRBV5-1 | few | TGCGCCAGCAGCTTCTTTGGGTCCGACGAGCAGTACTTC | CASSFFGSDEQYF
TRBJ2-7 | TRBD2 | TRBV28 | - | TGTGCCAGCAGTTTATATGCGGGAGGGCGGAACGAGCAGTACTTC | CASSLYAGGRNEQYF
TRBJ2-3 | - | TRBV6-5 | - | TGTGCCAGCAGTTACTCTACGGACCCTCGCACAGATACGCAGTATTTT | CASSYSTDPRTDTQYF
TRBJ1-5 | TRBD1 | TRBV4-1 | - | TGCGCCAGCAGCCAGGGACAGGGGGATCAGCCCCAGCATTTT | CASSQGQGDQPQHF
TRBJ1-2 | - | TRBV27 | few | TGTGCCAGCAGTTTATGGGGCCAGCCGGGGGGCTACACCTTC | CASSLWGQPGGYTF
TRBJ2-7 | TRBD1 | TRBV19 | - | TGTGCCAGTAGTATCCGCCCACAGGGGGGTACCTACGAGCAGTACTTC | CASSIRPQGGTYEQYF